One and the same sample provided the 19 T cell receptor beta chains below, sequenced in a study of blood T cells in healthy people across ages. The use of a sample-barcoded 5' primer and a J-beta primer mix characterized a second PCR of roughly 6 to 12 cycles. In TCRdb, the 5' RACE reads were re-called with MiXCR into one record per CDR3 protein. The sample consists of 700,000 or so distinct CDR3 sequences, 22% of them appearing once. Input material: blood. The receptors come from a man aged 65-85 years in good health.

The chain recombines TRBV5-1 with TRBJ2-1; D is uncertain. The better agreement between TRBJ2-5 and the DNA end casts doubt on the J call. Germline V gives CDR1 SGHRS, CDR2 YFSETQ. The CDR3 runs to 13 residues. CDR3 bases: TGCGCCAGCATGGCAGGAACGAGAGAGACCCAGTACTTC. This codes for CASMAGTRETQYF.

CDR3 sequence (DNA): TGCAGCGTTGAGGGAGGGCGTAAGAACACTGAAGCTTTCTTT. It encodes CSVEGGRKNTEAFF. The chain has TRBV29-1 and TRBJ1-1; D unresolved. Germline V CDR1 and CDR2: SQVTM, ANQGSEA. The CDR3 loop spans 14 amino acids. Trimming removed 3 bases at V and 1 base at J, with 12 bases between.

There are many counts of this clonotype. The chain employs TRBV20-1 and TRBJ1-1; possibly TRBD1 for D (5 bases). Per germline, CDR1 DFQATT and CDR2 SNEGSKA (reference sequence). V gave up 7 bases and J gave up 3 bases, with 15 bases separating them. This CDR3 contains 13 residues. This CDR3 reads CSGLPTVYTEAFF. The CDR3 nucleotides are TGCAGTGGTCTCCCGACAGTTTACACTGAAGCTTTCTTT.

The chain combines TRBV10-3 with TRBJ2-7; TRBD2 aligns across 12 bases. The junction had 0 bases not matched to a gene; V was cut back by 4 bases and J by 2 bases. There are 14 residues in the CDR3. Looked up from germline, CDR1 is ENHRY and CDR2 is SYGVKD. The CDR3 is CAISGLAGAYEQYF. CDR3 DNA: TGTGCCATCAGTGGACTAGCGGGGGCCTACGAGCAGTACTTC.

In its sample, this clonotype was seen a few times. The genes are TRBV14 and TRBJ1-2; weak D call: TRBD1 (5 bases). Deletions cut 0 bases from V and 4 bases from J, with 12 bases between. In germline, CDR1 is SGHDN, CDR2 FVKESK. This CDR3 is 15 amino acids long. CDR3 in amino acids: CASSQDQGFFYGYTF. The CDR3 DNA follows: TGTGCCAGCAGCCAAGATCAGGGCTTCTTCTATGGCTACACCTTC.

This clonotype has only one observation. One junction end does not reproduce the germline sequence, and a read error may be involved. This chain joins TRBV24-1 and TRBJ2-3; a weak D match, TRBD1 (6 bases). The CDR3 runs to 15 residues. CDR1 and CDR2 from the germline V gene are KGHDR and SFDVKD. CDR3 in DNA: TGTGCCGCCAGTGATTCCGGACAGACCACAGATACGCAGTATTTT. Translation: CAASDSGQTTDTQYF.

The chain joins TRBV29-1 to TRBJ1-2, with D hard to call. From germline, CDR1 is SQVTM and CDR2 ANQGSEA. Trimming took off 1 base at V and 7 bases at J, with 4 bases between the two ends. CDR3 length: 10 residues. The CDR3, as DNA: TGCAGCGTTGAAGGGGCTGGCTACACCTTC. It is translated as CSVEGAGYTF. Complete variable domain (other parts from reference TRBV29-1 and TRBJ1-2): SAVISQKPSRDICQRGTSLTIQCQVDSQVTMMFWYRQQPGQSLTLIATANQGSEATYESGFVIDKFPISRPNLTFSTLTVSNMSPEDSSIYLCSVEGAGYTFGSGTRLTVV.

This CDR3 reads CASSLRGQVCTF. As DNA, the CDR3 is TGTGCCAGCAGTTTGCGAGGACAGGTTTGCACCTTC. The rearrangement links TRBV12-3 or TRBV12-4 to TRBJ1-2, with TRBD1 matching 7 bases. J was trimmed by 13 bases and V by 3 bases; bases with no gene match: 8. This CDR3 has 12 residues.

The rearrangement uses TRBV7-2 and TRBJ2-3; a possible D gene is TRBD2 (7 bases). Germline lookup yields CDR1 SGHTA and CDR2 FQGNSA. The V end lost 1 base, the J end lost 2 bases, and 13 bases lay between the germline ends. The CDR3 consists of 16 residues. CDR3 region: CASSLVGGQATDTQYF. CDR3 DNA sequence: TGTGCCAGCAGCTTAGTGGGGGGGCAGGCCACAGATACGCAGTATTTT.

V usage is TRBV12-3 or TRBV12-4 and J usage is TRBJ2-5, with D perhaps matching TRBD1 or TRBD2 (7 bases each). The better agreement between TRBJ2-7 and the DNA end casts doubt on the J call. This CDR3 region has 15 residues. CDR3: CASSLAQGGIGEQYF. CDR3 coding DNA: TGTGCCAGCAGTTTAGCCCAGGGGGGGATTGGCGAGCAGTACTTC.

The CDR3 nucleotides are TGCAGTGCTAGACCTGGAACTAGCGGAACCGGGGAGCTGTTTTTT. As protein: CSARPGTSGTGELFF. The chain links TRBV20-1 to TRBJ2-2; 8 bases align to TRBD2. Germline-derived CDR1 and CDR2 are DFQATT and SNEGSKA (reference sequence). The CDR3 length is 15 residues. After removal of 2 bases from V and 5 bases from J, the junction contained 7 bases not matched to a gene.

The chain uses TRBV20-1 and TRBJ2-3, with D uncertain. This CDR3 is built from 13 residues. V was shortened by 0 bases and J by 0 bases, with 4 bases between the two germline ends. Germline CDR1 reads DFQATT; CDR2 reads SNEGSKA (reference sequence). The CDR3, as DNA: TGCAGTGCTAGAGATGGGAGCACAGATACGCAGTATTTT. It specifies CSARDGSTDTQYF.

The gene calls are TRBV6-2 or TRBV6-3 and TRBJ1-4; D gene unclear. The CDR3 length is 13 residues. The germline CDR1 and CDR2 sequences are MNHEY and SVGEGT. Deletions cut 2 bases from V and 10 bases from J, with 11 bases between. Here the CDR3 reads CASSYGPEGKLFF. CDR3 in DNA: TGTGCCAGCAGTTACGGGCCCGAGGGAAAACTGTTTTTT.

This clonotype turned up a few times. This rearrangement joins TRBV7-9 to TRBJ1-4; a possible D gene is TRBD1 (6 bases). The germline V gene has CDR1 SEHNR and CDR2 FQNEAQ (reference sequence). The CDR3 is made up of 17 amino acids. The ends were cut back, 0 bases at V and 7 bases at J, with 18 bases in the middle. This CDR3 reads CASSLAVGGSLGEKLFF. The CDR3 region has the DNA TGTGCCAGCAGCTTAGCTGTCGGGGGCTCGCTGGGTGAAAAACTGTTTTTT.

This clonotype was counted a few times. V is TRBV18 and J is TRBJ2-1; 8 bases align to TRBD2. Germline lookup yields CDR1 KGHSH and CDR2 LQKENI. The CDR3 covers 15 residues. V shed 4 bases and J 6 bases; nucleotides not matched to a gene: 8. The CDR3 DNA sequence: TGTGCCAGCTCACTATCGGCGGCGGGGGGCAATGAGCAGTTCTTC. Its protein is CASSLSAAGGNEQFF.

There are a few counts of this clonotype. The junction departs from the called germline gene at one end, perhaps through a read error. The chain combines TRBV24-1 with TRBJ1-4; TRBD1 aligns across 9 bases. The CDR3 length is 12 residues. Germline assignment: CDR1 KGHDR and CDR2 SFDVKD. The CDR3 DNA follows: TGTGCCACCAGTGACACCGGGACAGGGCAGTTCTTT. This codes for CATSDTGTGQFF.

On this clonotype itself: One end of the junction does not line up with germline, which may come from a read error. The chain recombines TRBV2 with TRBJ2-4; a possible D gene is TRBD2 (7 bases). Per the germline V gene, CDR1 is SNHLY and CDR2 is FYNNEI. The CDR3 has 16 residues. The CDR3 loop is CASSDARGGAKNIQYF. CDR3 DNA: TGTGCCAGCAGCGACGCAAGAGGGGGGGCCAAGAACATTCAGTACTTC.

CDR3 in amino acids: CASRLGGLDGKLFF. The CDR3 DNA sequence: TGTGCCAGCCGGCTGGGGGGTTTGGATGGTAAACTGTTTTTT. J is TRBJ1-4 and V is TRBV21-1; the table gives TRBD1 as D, unverified against the DNA. TRBV21-1 is listed as a pseudogene. This CDR3 is built from 14 residues.

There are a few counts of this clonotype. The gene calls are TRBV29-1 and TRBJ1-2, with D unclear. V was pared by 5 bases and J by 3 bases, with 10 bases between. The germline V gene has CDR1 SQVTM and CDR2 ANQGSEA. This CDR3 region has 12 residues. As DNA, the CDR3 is TGCAGCGTTCTACAGTGGGACTATGGCTACACCTTC. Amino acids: CSVLQWDYGYTF.